Sequencing of this TCR beta chain was carried out in a study of cytomegalovirus exposure and HLA in healthy donors. Trimming cost V 1 base and J 4 bases, with 13 bases left between them. This CDR3 region has 15 residues. Looked up from germline, CDR1 is KGHSH and CDR2 is LQKENI. The PCR was carried out with 60 Vbeta primers and 13 Jbeta primers. The protocol was immunoSEQ multiplex PCR, while the TCRdb copy is restricted to in-frame clones and leaves out a portion. The sample lists fewer than 200,000 clones; 65% to 85% were seen once. The TCR was taken from a woman in her 50s in good health and CMV-seropositive. The rearrangement links TRBV18 to TRBJ1-1, with D possibly being TRBD1 (5 bases). The sample taken for sequencing was PBMCs. The CDR3 DNA is TGTGCCAGCTCACCACGTTCGCTGGGGCTCACTGAAGCTTTCTTT. It encodes CASSPRSLGLTEAFF.